This T cell receptor beta chain derives from a study of cytomegalovirus exposure and HLA in healthy donors. Findings and limits, study-wide: Follow-up analysis seemed to connect common viral pathogens with several of the most significant clusters identified.

The PCR employed 60 Vbeta primers together with 13 Jbeta primers. The table came from immunoSEQ multiplex PCR; TCRdb's copy has only in-frame clones and leaves some out. The sample is made up of approximately 42,000 clones, and the top ten hold over 7% of it. As concerns this clone: Antigen specificity is unknown.

The CDR3 is made up of 15 amino acids. The J segment lost 4 bases and the V segment lost 4 bases, leaving 9 bases of the junction unmatched. CDR1 is LNHDA, CDR2 SQIVND, per germline (reference sequence). Material: PBMCs. The V call is TRBV19, the J call TRBJ1-2; 7 bases align to TRBD1. The TCR sequence derives from a male donor in good health and CMV-seronegative. The CDR3 region has the DNA TGTGCCAGTAGTAGCGGGCAGGGGGGCACCTATGGCTACACCTTC. Translated: CASSSGQGGTYGYTF.